This T cell receptor (beta chain) was identified during a study of T cell responses to AZD1222 COVID-19 vaccine. General observations from the study: None of the repertoires were sampled until the peak T cell response had passed. Two AZD1222 doses significantly raised spike-specific TCR breadth and depth over controls.

This clone has a single count. Its antigen is unknown. Some clones are missing from TCRdb's copy, which holds only in-frame ones; the method was immunoSEQ multiplex PCR. The table shows 56,000 or so clones, with over 80% occurring only once. Germline CDR1 reads MNHEY; CDR2 reads SVGEGT. This CDR3 is 18 amino acids long. V lost 4 bases and J lost 2; bases outside the gene matches: 14. The sequence was obtained from an adult in good health. The material sequenced was peripheral blood, taken on day 0 of AZD1222 vaccination. The chain employs TRBV6-2 or TRBV6-3 and TRBJ2-7; 10 bases align to TRBD2. The CDR3 DNA follows: TGTGCCAGCAGTTTCCCCACTAGCGGGGCCTTCAAGCCCTACGAGCAGTACTTC. It encodes CASSFPTSGAFKPYEQYF.